Each of the 2 T cell receptor beta chains below was sequenced from the same sample in a study of blood T cell repertoires in COVID-19. This table comes from immunoSEQ multiplex PCR, and its TCRdb copy is limited to in-frame clones, with some not included. The sample lists nearly 25,000 clones, around 72% occurring once. The sequenced sample consisted of peripheral blood. The source of these receptors is a woman aged 80 or over with acute or convalescent COVID-19.

The CDR3 bases are TGTGCCAGCAGTGACTCGGGGACAGGAGGGGGCTACACCTTC. Protein: CASSDSGTGGGYTF. The chain links TRBV6-4 to TRBJ1-2, with TRBD1 matching 8 bases. Trimming at V came to 0 bases and at J to 8 bases, leaving 5 bases not matched to a gene. CDR3 size: 14 residues. The germline CDR1 and CDR2 sequences are MRHNA and SNTAGT.

The rearrangement links TRBV5-1 to TRBJ2-5, with D maybe TRBD2 (6 bases). CDR3 length: 14 amino acids. Germline loops: CDR1 SGHRS, CDR2 YFSETQ. V lost 4 bases and J 2 bases, leaving 12 bases between the germline ends. Here the CDR3 DNA reads TGCGCCAGCAGCCAGGGACTCGCACAAGAGACCCAGTACTTC. Protein: CASSQGLAQETQYF.